This TCR beta chain was recovered during a study of T cells in Graves' hyperthyroidism and ophthalmopathy. Turning to the study itself: Blood was drawn when the patient was first diagnosed and still untreated.

The table lists this clonotype with a few counts. Amplification yielded TCR beta CDR3 regions, with RNA transcripts as the source. HTBI primers were used for first-round RT-PCR of the TCR CDR3. MiXCR, applied by TCRdb to the multiplex PCR reads, yields one record per CDR3 protein. The data hold nearly 600,000 distinct CDR3 sequences, with approximately 15% observed a single time. The hyperthyroidism patients had all been newly diagnosed, and their disease duration was under 2 months. Their ages ranged from 18 to 65 years. Diagnosing involved the use of clinical symptoms, serum thyroxine and TRAb, thyroid ultrasound and orbital computed tomography. The receptor comes from a woman aged 30 to 39 with Graves' hyperthyroidism that later progressed to Graves' ophthalmopathy. The source material was blood.

The CDR3 nucleotides read TGCAGCGTGGATCTACCGGGACAGGGAAACTATGGCTACACCTTC. Amino acids: CSVDLPGQGNYGYTF. V and J are TRBV29-1 and TRBJ1-2, with 9 positions matching TRBD1. Unmatched junction bases numbered 10, after V lost 6 bases and J lost 2 bases. The CDR3 runs to 15 residues. CDR1 is SQVTM, CDR2 ANQGSEA, per germline.